The source of this T cell receptor beta chain is a study of cytomegalovirus exposure and HLA in healthy donors. V was pared by 5 bases and J by 6 bases, with 17 bases between. The CDR3 covers 14 residues. Germline V gives CDR1 SGHDT, CDR2 YYEEEE. Libraries were prepared by immunoSEQ multiplex PCR; TCRdb keeps only in-frame clonotypes and omits some of them. The sample consists of around 240,000 clones, 90% of them appearing once. Material: PBMCs. This clonotype was sampled from a woman between 18 and 29 years old in good health and CMV-seronegative. V gene TRBV5-6 combines with J gene TRBJ1-1; no reliable D call. The CDR3: CASRPVTFPAEAFF. The CDR3 DNA reads TGTGCCAGCAGACCAGTGACATTCCCCGCTGAAGCTTTCTTT.